This entry lists 8 T cell receptor beta chains sequenced from one sample in a study of Ad26.COV2.S vaccination and SARS-CoV-2 variants. Treatment here: roughly 20 received Ad26.COV2.S at low or high dose, single or two shots; about 5 received placebo; per-sample allocation not given. Collection of samples fell on day 63 after the first vaccine or placebo injection. Measured with immunoSEQ multiplex PCR; TCRdb has only the in-frame clones, and not every one. The sample contains more than 300,000 clones, 86% of which appear only once. Sequenced here: peripheral blood, sampled in a trial of Ad26.COV2.S vaccine versus placebo. The receptor source for this set is a person aged 18 to 59 who received the Ad26.COV2.S COVID-19 vaccine or a placebo.

This chain connects TRBV6-5 to TRBJ1-3, with D tentatively TRBD1 (5 bases). Germline V gene sequence: CDR1 MNHEY, CDR2 SVGAGI. The CDR3 consists of 12 residues. Deletions cut 7 bases from V and 4 bases from J, with 8 bases between. CDR3 coding DNA: TGTGCCAGCACCCGACAGGGAAACACCATATATTTT. Translating it yields CASTRQGNTIYF.

The V call is TRBV14, the J call TRBJ2-3; no reliable D call. Germline V gives CDR1 SGHDN, CDR2 FVKESK. This CDR3 has 15 residues. With 2 bases removed from V and 0 bases from J, the gap between germline ends came to 9 bases. The DNA for the CDR3 is TGTGCCAGCAGCCAAATTATAGGGAGCACAGATACGCAGTATTTT. Translation: CASSQIIGSTDTQYF. Combining the CDR3 with reference TRBV14 and TRBJ2-3 gives the whole variable domain EAGVTQFPSHSVIEKGQTVTLRCDPISGHDNLYWYRRVMGKEIKFLLHFVKESKQDESGMPNNRFLAERTGGTYSTLKVQPAELEDSGVYFCASSQIIGSTDTQYFGPGTRLTVL.

The rearrangement uses TRBV5-1 and TRBJ1-1, with D possibly matching TRBD1 (5 bases). Germline lookup yields CDR1 SGHRS and CDR2 YFSETQ. This CDR3 comprises 14 residues. V lost 1 base, J lost 0 bases, and 7 bases lay in between. CDR3: CASSLPGVNTEAFF. CDR3 nucleotide sequence: TGCGCCAGCAGCTTGCCGGGGGTGAACACTGAAGCTTTCTTT.

The chain uses TRBV18 and TRBJ2-7; the D gene is possibly TRBD2 (5 bases). V shed 3 bases and J shed 6 bases, with 15 bases lying between them. CDR3 length equals 14 residues. CDR1 KGHSH and CDR2 LQKENI come from the germline V gene. For the CDR3, the DNA is TGTGCCAGCTCACCCACACGACAAGAGGGCGAGCAGTACTTC. Translating it yields CASSPTRQEGEQYF.

The gene calls are TRBV7-2 and TRBJ2-2, with TRBD2 matching 8 bases. Losses at the gene ends were 0 bases for V and 6 bases for J; bases not matched to a gene: 3. The CDR3 runs 15 residues. Germline V gene data show CDR1 as SGHTA and CDR2 as FQGNSA. The CDR3, as DNA: TGTGCCAGCAGCTTAGCTCTAGCGGGTGCCGGGGAGCTGTTTTTT. This encodes CASSLALAGAGELFF.

This clone appeared a single time. The chain combines TRBV7-2 with TRBJ1-2, with D possibly TRBD1 on 6 matching bases. The ends were cut back, 3 bases at V and 5 bases at J, with 13 bases in the middle. Germline V gene data show CDR1 as SGHTA and CDR2 as FQGNSA. CDR3 length: 14 amino acids. CDR3 in amino acids: CASSFTRGGYGYTF. CDR3 DNA sequence: TGTGCCAGCAGCTTTACAAGGGGGGGATATGGCTACACCTTC.

This chain links TRBV29-1 with TRBJ1-1; D gene unclear. The germline V gene encodes CDR1 SQVTM and CDR2 ANQGSEA. V was shortened by 7 bases and J by 5 bases, with 17 bases between the two germline ends. CDR3 size: 13 residues. This chain's CDR3 is CSALKTGGTEAFF. CDR3 in DNA: TGCAGCGCCCTCAAGACCGGAGGGACTGAAGCTTTCTTT.

This rearrangement joins TRBV7-2 to TRBJ2-7; 10 bases fit TRBD2. This CDR3 comprises 16 residues. V shed 6 bases and J 0 bases; nucleotides not matched to a gene: 8. CDR1 SGHTA and CDR2 FQGNSA come from the germline V gene. This chain's CDR3 is CASRSGRGGSSYEQYF. As DNA, the CDR3 is TGTGCCAGCAGGAGCGGGAGGGGAGGGAGCTCCTACGAGCAGTACTTC.